This T cell receptor beta chain was captured in a study of read filtering for tumor transcriptome and immune sequencing (dated by TCRdb to 2019 to 2021). For context, the study as a whole: The cohort was composed of 16 to 20 male and 11 to 15 female patients, with a mean age of approximately 66 years and an age range of about 47 to 85. By revised international staging, eight or nine patients were R-ISS I, roughly 17 were R-ISS II and 7 were R-ISS III. Whole-transcriptome libraries were prepared with the TruSeq RNA Access Library Prep Kit after DNase treatment. TCR-region mapped reads per sample ranged from about 3.5 to 11 million with IR-seq versus only roughly 75 to 1273 with RNA-seq. The study compared TCR repertoires from targeted immune repertoire sequencing and bulk whole-transcriptome sequencing run on the same bone marrow samples. A main aim was a read-filtering strategy for immune repertoire data, specifically whether clonotypes supported by a single read should be removed. Findings and caveats that apply to the study as a whole: The correlation between IR-seq and RNA-seq shared clonotype proportions was increased by removal of single-read clonotypes. Compared with RNA-seq, IR-seq captured clonotypes at much greater depth and more reliably, and a smaller IR-seq throughput was enough to identify most of the shared clonotypes. In IR-seq, single-read clonotypes were approximately 80% of clonotypes but about 3.5% of total reads; in RNA-seq they were roughly 73% of clonotypes and 44.6% of reads. The sorted CD138-negative fraction was not purified T cells but a mixed bone marrow immune population.

Bone marrow was sampled from every patient at the time of active disease. Isolation of bone marrow mononuclear cells was performed by Ficoll-Hypaque density gradient centrifugation. Myeloma plasma cells were removed and CD138-negative cells were collected by negative selection after labeling with CD138 magnetic microbeads on a MACS separator. Flow cytometry on an Attune NxT with CD138 antibodies was used to check the purity of the isolated cells. TRIzol reagent was used to extract total RNA, which was then quantified with a NanoDrop spectrophotometer. For each patient, paired RNA-seq and IR-seq were run on the CD138-negative bone marrow sample from that patient. About this clonotype: Its antigen is not yet known. A clone one base away is much larger, so this may be a read error.

The Immunoverse kit was used to build TCR libraries from approximately 410 ng RNA, with molecular barcoded adaptors covering alpha/delta and beta/gamma chains. TCR library preparation was performed with the same RNA that was used for transcriptome sequencing. Sequencing of the TCR libraries was done on an Illumina HiSeq 4000 with 2 x 150 cycles. Per the original workflow: Using MiXCR, which included quality filtering and error correction, TCR reads were aligned to human V, D, J and C references and then assembled into CDR3 clonotypes. The tcR package in R was used for analysis of clonotype counts and gene usage diversity. Raw mapping reads were checked after the RNA-seq reads had been mapped by STAR aligner version 2.5.3a onto the human GRCh37 genome. To test the effect of sequencing depth on detected clonotypes, IR-seq fastq files were randomly downsampled using Seqtk 1.3. TCRdb reworked the public reads: Q25 trimming with fastp, MiXCR clone assembly, productive beta chains retained. Each CDR3 protein gets just one entry, which takes the most common genes and DNA from the rows behind it. TCRdb assigned the V and J calls; the authors' analysis was not used. Across this sample there are approximately 20,000 distinct CDR3 sequences, with around 21% seen only once. Of the sample, approximately 25% falls within the top ten clones.

Taken from the germline V gene, the CDR1 and CDR2 loops are SGHRS and YFSETQ. The germline V and J ends show losses of 3 bases and 10 bases respectively, and no gene match explains 7 bases of the junction. The CDR3 runs 14 amino acids, cysteine and phenylalanine included. Kept here is only the CDR3 DNA, which spans 42 bases and is read in frame from base 1. The V and J segments used are TRBV5-1 and TRBJ1-4; the junction holds 9 bases that match TRBD1. This clonotype was sampled from a donor at least 40 years old with multiple myeloma. Sequenced material: a population of CD138-negative cells sorted from bone marrow. Taken with the paper, the label for cell subset or site translates to: bone marrow mononuclear cells depleted of CD138+ plasma/myeloma cells by negative magnetic selection. The DNA is as follows: TGCGCCAGCAGCTCAACAGGGGGCGTCGGAAAACTGTTTTTT. Translated, it reads CASSSTGGVGKLFF.